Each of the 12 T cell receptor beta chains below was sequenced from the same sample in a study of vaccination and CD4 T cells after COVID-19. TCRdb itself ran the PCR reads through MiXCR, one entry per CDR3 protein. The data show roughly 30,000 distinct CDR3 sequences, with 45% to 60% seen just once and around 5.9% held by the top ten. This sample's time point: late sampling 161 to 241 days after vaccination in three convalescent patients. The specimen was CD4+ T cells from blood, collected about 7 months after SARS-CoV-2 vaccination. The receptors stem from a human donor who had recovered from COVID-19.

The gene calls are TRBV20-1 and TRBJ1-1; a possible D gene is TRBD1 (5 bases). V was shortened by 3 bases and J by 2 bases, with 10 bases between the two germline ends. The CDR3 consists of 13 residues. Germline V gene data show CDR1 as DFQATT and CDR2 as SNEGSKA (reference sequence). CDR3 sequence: CSASGGTNTEAFF. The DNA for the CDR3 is TGCAGTGCTAGCGGGGGGACCAACACTGAAGCTTTCTTT.

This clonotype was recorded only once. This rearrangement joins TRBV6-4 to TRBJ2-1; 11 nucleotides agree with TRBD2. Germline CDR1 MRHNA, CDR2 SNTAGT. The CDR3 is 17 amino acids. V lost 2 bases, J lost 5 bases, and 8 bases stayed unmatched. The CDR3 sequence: CASSDPLRTSGHNEQFF. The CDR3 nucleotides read TGTGCCAGCAGTGACCCCCTCCGGACTAGCGGGCACAATGAGCAGTTCTTC.

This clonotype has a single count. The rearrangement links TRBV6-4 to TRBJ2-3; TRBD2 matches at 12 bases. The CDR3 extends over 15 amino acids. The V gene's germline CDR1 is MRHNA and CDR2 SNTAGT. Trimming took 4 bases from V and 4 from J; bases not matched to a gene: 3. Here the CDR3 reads CASSAGLAGSDTQYF. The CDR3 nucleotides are TGTGCCAGCAGTGCTGGACTAGCGGGATCAGATACGCAGTATTTT.

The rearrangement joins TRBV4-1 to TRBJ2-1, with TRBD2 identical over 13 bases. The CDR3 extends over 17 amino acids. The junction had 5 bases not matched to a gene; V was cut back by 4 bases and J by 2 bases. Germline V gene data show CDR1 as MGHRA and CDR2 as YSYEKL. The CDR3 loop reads CASSPRLAGGAYNEQFF. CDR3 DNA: TGCGCCAGCAGCCCTAGACTAGCGGGAGGTGCCTACAATGAGCAGTTCTTC.

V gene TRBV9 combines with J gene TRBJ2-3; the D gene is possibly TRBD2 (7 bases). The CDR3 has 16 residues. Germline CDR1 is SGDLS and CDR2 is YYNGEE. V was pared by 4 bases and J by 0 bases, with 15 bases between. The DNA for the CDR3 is TGTGCCAGCAGCCCAATGGGGGGGGCTAGCACAGATACGCAGTATTTT. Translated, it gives CASSPMGGASTDTQYF. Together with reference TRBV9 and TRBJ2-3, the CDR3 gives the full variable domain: DSGVTQTPKHLITATGQRVTLRCSPRSGDLSVYWYQQSLDQGLQFLIQYYNGEERAKGNILERFSAQQFPDLHSELNLSSLELGDSALYFCASSPMGGASTDTQYFGPGTRLTVL.

The CDR3 sequence: CASSLEISTDTQYF. For the CDR3, the DNA is TGTGCCAGCAGCTTAGAAATATCCACAGATACGCAGTATTTT. The chain has TRBV7-6 and TRBJ2-3; D ambiguous. The germline V and J ends were trimmed by 1 base and 2 bases, with 7 bases remaining between them. This CDR3 is built from 14 residues. Germline V gene lookup returns CDR1 SGHVS and CDR2 FNYEAQ.

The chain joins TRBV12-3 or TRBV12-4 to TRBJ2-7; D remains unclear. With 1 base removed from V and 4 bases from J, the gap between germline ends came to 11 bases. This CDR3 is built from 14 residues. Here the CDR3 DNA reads TGTGCCAGCAGTTTAGGGTCTCGGGTGTACGAGCAGTACTTC. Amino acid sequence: CASSLGSRVYEQYF.

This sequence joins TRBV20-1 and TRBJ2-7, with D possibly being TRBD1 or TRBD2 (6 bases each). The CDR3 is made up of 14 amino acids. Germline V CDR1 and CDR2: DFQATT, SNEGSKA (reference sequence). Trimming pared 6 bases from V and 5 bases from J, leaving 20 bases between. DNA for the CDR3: TGCAGTGCCGCGAAGGGGGGAGGAGTTCACGAGCAGTACTTC. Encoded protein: CSAAKGGGVHEQYF.

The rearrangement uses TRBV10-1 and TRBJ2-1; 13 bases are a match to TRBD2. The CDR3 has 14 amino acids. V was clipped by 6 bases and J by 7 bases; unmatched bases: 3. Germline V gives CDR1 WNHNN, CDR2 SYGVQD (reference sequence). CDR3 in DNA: TGCGCCAGCAGCCGGACTAGCGGGAGTAATGAGCAGTTCTTC. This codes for CASSRTSGSNEQFF.

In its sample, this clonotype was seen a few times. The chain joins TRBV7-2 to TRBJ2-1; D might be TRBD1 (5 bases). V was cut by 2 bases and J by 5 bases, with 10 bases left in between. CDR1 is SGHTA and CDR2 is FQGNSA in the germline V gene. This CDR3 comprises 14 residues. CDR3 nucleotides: TGTGCCAGCAGCTTATTGGGCAGGGACAATGAGCAGTTCTTC. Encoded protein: CASSLLGRDNEQFF.

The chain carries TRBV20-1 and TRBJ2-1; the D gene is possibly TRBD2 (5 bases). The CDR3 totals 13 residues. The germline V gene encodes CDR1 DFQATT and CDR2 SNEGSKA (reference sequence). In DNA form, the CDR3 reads TGCAGCGCGAACTCGGGGTCCAGGAGTGAGCAGTTCTTC. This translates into CSANSGSRSEQFF.

The CDR3 region has the DNA TGTGCCAGCAGTGTAAGTCAGCCCCAGCATTTT. Translation: CASSVSQPQHF. V is TRBV6-1 and J is TRBJ1-5, with D uncertain. This CDR3 region has 11 residues. Germline lookup yields CDR1 MNHNS and CDR2 SASEGT. The ends were cut back, 4 bases at V and 6 bases at J, with 4 bases in the middle.